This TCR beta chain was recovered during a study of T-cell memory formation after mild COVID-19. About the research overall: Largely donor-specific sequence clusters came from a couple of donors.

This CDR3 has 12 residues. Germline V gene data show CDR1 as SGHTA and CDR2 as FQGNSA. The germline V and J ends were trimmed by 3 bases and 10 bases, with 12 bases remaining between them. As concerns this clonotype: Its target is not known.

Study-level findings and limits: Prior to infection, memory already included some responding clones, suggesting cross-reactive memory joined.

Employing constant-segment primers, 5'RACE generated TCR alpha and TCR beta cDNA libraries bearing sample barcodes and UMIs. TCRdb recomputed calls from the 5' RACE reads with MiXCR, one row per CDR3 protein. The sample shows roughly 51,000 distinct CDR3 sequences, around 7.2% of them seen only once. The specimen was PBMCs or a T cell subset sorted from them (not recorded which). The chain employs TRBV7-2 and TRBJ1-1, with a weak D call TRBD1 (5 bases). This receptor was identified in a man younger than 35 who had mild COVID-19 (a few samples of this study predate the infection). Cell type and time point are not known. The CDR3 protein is CASSFRDSRAFF. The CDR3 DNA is TGTGCCAGCAGCTTTCGTGACAGTAGAGCTTTCTTT.